The sequence of this TCR beta chain was determined in a study of blood T cell repertoires in COVID-19. At the level of the study: Acute and convalescent COVID-19 specimens originated in the United States, Italy and Spain. Sample material is recorded as cDNA or gDNA derived from T cells, B-cell-depleted T cells, or PBMCs.

Authors' processing steps: Using reference gene primer amplification, nucleated cell counts were estimated. The table came from immunoSEQ multiplex PCR; TCRdb's copy has only in-frame clones and leaves some out. D and trimming were read from the DNA, whereas the V and J calls and clone size are those reported in that table. Among about 210,000 clones listed, about 85% were seen once. CDR1 is MNHEY, CDR2 SVGAGI, per germline. The CDR3 is 14 residues long. With 3 bases removed from V and 5 bases from J, the gap between germline ends came to 13 bases. Sequencing input: peripheral blood. The receptor was isolated from a woman of 80 years or more with acute or convalescent COVID-19. The chain links TRBV6-5 to TRBJ2-5; possible D gene TRBD2, 5 bases. The CDR3 loop is CASSYGGGGETQYF. The CDR3 bases are TGTGCCAGCAGTTATGGCGGTGGCGGGGAGACCCAGTACTTC.